This TCR beta chain was documented in a study of blood T cell repertoires in COVID-19. The CDR3 loop spans 13 amino acids. The germline gives CDR1 SGHNT, CDR2 YYREEE (reference sequence). In the authors' workflow: Estimates of nucleated cell counts were drawn from the amplification of reference gene primers. Some clones are missing from TCRdb's copy, which holds only in-frame ones; the method was immunoSEQ multiplex PCR. V and J calls and clone size come straight from that table; D and trimming were deduced from the DNA. Of approximately 99,000 clones detected, 88% appear once; the ten largest clones hold roughly 2.3%. With respect to this clone: One end of the junction is discordant with germline, which a read error may explain.

The chain links TRBV5-4 to TRBJ2-7; 11 bases align to TRBD1. The sequencing input was peripheral blood. The sequence derives from a human donor in a cohort sampled during active COVID-19. The CDR3 loop reads CASSLDQGTGGFF. CDR3 nucleotide sequence: TGTGCCAGCAGCTTGGATCAGGGGACAGGGGGGTTCTTC. Variable domain in full (rest from reference TRBV5-4 and TRBJ2-7): ETGVTQSPTHLIKTRGQQVTLRCSSQSGHNTVSWYQQALGQGPQFIFQYYREEENGRGNFPPRFSGLQFPNYSSELNVNALELDDSALYLCASSLDQGTGGFFGPGTRLTVT.